This T cell receptor beta chain comes out of a study of blood T cell repertoires in COVID-19. The overall study: The samples span acute and convalescent COVID-19 from the United States, Italy and Spain.

The germline V gene encodes CDR1 LGHNA and CDR2 YNFKEQ. The V segment lost 4 bases and the J segment 7 bases; nucleotides outside the gene matches: 6. The CDR3 totals 14 residues. Profiled with immunoSEQ multiplex PCR; TCRdb holds only in-frame clones, not every one. The data contain 200,000 to 250,000 clones, 82% of them seen just once; the ten biggest clones take up about 3.6%. The TCR was taken from a woman over 75 with acute or convalescent COVID-19. The source material was peripheral blood. The chain carries TRBV4-2 and TRBJ1-4; 7 nucleotides match TRBD1. This CDR3 reads CASSPGTAPEKLFF. CDR3 nucleotide sequence: TGTGCCAGCAGCCCCGGGACAGCTCCTGAAAAACTGTTTTTT.